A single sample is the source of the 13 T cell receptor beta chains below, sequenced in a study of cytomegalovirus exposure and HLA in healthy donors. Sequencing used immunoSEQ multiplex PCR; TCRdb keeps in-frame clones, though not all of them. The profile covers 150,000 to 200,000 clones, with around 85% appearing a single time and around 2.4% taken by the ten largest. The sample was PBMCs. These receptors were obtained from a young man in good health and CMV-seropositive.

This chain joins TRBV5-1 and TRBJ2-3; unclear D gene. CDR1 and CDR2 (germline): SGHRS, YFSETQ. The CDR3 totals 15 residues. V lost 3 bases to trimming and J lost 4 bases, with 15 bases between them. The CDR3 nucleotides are TGCGCCAGCAGCTCCCGCGGCACCGTACCAGATACGCAGTATTTT. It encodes CASSSRGTVPDTQYF.

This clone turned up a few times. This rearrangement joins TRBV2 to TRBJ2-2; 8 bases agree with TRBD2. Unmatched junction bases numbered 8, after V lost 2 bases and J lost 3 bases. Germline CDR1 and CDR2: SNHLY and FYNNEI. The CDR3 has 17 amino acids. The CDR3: CASSEMGGGRYTGELFF. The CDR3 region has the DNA TGTGCCAGCAGTGAAATGGGCGGGGGGCGGTACACCGGGGAGCTGTTTTTT.

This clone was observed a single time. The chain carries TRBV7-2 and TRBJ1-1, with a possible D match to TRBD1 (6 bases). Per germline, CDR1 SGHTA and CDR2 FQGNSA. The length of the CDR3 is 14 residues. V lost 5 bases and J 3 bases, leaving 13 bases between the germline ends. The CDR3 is CASSDLGAYTEAFF. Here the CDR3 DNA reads TGTGCCAGCAGCGACCTGGGGGCCTACACTGAAGCTTTCTTT.

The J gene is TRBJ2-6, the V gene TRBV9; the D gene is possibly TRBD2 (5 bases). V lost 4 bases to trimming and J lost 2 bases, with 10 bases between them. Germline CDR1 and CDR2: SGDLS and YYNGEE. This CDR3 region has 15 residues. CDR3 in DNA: TGTGCCAGCAGCCCTAGCTCGGCTGGGGCCAACGTCCTGACTTTC. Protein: CASSPSSAGANVLTF.

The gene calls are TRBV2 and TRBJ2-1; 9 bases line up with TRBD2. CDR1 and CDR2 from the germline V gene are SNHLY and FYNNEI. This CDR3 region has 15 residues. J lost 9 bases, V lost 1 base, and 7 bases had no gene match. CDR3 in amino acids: CASSEGRGGEVEQFF. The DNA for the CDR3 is TGTGCCAGCAGTGAAGGACGCGGGGGGGAGGTTGAGCAGTTCTTC.

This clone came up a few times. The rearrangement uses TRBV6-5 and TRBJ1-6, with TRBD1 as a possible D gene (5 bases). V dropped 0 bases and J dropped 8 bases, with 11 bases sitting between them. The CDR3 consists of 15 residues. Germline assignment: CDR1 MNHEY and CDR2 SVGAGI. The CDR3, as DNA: TGTGCCAGCAGTTACTCGTTTGGGGCGGATTCACCCCTCCACTTT. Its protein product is CASSYSFGADSPLHF.

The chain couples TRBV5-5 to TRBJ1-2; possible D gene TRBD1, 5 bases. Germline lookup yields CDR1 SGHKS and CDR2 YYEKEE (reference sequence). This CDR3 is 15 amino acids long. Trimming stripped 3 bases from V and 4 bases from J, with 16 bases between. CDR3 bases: TGTGCCAGCAGCTCTATGACAGCAAGTCGCTATGGCTACACCTTC. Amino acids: CASSSMTASRYGYTF.

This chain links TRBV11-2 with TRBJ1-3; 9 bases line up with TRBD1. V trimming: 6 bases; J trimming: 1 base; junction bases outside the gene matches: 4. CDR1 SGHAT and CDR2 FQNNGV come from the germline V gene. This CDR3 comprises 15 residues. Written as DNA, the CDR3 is TGTGCCAGCAGGGGACAGGGAGGGTCTGGAAACACCATATATTTT. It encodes CASRGQGGSGNTIYF. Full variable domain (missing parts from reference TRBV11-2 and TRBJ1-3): EAGVAQSPRYKIIEKRQSVAFWCNPISGHATLYWYQQILGQGPKLLIQFQNNGVVDDSQLPKDRFSAERLKGVDSTLKIQPAKLEDSAVYLCASRGQGGSGNTIYFGEGSWLTVV.

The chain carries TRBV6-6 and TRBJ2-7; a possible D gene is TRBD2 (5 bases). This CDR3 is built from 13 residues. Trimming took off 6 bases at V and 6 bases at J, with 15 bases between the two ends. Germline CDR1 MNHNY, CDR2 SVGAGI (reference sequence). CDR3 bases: TGTGCCAGCAGCCCCACACCCGAGGGCGAGCAGTACTTC. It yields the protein CASSPTPEGEQYF.

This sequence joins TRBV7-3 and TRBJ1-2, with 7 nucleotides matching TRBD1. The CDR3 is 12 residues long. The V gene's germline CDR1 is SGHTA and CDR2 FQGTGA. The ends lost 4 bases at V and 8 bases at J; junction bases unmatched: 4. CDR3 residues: CASSSRGSGYTF. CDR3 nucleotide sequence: TGTGCCAGCAGCTCCAGGGGGAGCGGCTACACCTTC.

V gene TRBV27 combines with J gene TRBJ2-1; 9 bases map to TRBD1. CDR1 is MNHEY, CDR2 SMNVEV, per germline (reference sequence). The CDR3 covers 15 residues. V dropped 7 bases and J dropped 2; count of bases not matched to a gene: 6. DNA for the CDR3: TGTGCCAGCACCGAGGACAGGGGAGCCTACAATGAGCAGTTCTTC. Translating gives CASTEDRGAYNEQFF.

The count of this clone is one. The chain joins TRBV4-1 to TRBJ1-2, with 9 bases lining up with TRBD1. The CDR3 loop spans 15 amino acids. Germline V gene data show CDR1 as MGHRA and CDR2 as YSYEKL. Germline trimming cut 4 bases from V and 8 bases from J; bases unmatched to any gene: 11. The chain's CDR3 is CASSPSKTGGAGYTF. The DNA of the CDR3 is TGCGCCAGCAGCCCGTCAAAAACAGGGGGCGCGGGCTACACCTTC.

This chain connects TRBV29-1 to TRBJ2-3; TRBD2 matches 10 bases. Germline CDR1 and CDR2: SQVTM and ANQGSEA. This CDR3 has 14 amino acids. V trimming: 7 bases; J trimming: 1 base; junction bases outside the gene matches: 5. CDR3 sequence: CSAAAGGGTDTQYF. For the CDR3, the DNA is TGCAGCGCTGCAGCGGGGGGGGGCACAGATACGCAGTATTTT.